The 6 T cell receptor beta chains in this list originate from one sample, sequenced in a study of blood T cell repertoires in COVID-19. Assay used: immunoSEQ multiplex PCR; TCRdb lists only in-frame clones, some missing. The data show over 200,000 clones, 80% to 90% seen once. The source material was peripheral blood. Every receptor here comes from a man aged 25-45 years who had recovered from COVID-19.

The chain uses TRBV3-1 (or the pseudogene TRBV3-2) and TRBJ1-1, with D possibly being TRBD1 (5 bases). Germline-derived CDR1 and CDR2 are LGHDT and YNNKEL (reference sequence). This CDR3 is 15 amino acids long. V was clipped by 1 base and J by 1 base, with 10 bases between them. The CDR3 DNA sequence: TGTGCCAGCAGCCAAGGGGGCCCCAGGAACACTGAAGCTTTCTTT. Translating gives CASSQGGPRNTEAFF.

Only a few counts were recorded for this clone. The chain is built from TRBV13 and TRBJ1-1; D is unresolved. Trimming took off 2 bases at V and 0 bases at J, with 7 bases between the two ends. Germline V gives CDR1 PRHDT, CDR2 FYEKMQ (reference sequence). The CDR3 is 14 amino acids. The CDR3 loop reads CASSLNLMNTEAFF. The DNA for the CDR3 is TGTGCCAGCAGCTTAAATTTAATGAACACTGAAGCTTTCTTT.

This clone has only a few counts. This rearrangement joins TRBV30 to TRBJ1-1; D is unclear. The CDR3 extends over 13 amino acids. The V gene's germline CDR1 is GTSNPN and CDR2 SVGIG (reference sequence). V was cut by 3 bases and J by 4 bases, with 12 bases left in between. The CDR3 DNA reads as TGTGCCTGGAGCTATGTGGAGGGCACTGAAGCTTTCTTT. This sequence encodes CAWSYVEGTEAFF. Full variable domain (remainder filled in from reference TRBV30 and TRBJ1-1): SQTIHQWPATLVQPVGSPLSLECTVEGTSNPNLYWYRQAAGRGLQLLFYSVGIGQISSEVPQNLSASRPQDRQFILSSKKLLLSDSGFYLCAWSYVEGTEAFFGQGTRLTVV.

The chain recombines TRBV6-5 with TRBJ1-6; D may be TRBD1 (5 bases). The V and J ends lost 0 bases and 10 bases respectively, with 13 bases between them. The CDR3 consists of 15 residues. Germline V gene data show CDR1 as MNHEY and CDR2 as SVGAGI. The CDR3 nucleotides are TGTGCCAGCAGTTACTCGGGGCTAGGGCACTCACCCCTCCACTTT. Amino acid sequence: CASSYSGLGHSPLHF.

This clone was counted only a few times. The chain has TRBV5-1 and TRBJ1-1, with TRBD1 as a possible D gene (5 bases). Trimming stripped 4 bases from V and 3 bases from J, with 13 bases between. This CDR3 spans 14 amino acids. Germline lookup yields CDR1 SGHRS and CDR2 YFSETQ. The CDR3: CASSPGEQYTEAFF. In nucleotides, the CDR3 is TGCGCCAGCAGCCCGGGGGAGCAGTACACTGAAGCTTTCTTT.

CDR3 nucleotide sequence: TGCGCCAGCAGCCTAGAACCCGGGACACCTAACTATGGCTACACCTTC. Protein sequence: CASSLEPGTPNYGYTF. The rearrangement uses TRBV5-1 and TRBJ1-2, with a tentative D call TRBD1 (6 bases). This CDR3 has 16 residues. V was trimmed by 4 bases and J by 0 bases, leaving 16 bases between them. The germline CDR1 and CDR2 sequences are SGHRS and YFSETQ. Looking up the rest from reference TRBV5-1 and TRBJ1-2 gives the full variable domain: KAGVTQTPRYLIKTRGQQVTLSCSPISGHRSVSWYQQTPGQGLQFLFEYFSETQRNKGNFPGRFSGRQFSNSRSEMNVSTLELGDSALYLCASSLEPGTPNYGYTFGSGTRLTVV.